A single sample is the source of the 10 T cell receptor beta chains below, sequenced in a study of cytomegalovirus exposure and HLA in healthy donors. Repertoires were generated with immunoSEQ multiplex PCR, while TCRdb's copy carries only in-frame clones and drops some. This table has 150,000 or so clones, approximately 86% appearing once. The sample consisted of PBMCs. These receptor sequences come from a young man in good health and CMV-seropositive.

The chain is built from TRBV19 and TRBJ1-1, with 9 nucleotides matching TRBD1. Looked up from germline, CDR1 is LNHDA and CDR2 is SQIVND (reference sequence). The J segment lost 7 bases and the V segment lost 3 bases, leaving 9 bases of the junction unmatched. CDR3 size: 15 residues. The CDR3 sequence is CASSIGTGSLDEAFF. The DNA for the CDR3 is TGTGCCAGTAGTATTGGGACAGGGAGTCTCGATGAAGCTTTCTTT.

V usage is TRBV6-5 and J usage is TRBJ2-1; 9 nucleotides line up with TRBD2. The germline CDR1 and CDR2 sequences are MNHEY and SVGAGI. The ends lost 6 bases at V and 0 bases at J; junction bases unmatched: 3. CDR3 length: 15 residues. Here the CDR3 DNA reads TGTGCCAGCAGCTTTAGCGGGAGCTCCTACAATGAGCAGTTCTTC. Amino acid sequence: CASSFSGSSYNEQFF.

The CDR3 sequence is CASSTLPPSTGPNQPQHF. CDR3 DNA: TGTGCCAGTAGTACCTTGCCACCCTCGACAGGGCCCAATCAGCCCCAGCATTTT. The J gene is TRBJ1-5, the V gene TRBV19; TRBD1 aligns across 7 bases. After removal of 4 bases from V and 3 bases from J, the junction contained 15 bases not matched to a gene. CDR3 size: 18 residues. Germline V gives CDR1 LNHDA, CDR2 SQIVND (reference sequence).

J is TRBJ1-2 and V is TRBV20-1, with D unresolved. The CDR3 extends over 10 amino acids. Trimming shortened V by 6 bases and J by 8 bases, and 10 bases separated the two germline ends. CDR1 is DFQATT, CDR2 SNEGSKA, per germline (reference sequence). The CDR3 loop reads CSAGSGGYTF. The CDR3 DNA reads TGCAGTGCCGGGTCTGGGGGCTACACCTTC.

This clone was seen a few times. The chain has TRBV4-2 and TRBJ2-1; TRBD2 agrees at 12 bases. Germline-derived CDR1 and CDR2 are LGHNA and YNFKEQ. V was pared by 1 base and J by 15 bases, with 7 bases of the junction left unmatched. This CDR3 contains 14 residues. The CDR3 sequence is CASSQGRLAGEGFF. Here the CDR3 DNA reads TGTGCCAGCAGCCAAGGGCGACTAGCGGGAGAGGGGTTCTTC.

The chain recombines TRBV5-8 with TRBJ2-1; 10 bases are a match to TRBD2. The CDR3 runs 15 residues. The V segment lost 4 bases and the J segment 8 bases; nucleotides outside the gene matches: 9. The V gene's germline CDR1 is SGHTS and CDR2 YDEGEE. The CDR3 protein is CASSASSGSFYEQFF. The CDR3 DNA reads TGTGCCAGCAGCGCATCTAGCGGGAGTTTCTATGAGCAGTTCTTC.

In DNA form, the CDR3 reads TGTGCTAGTGGTTCTGGACAGGCGAACACCGGGGAGCTGTTTTTT. Its protein is CASGSGQANTGELFF. The genes are TRBV12-5 and TRBJ2-2; 7 nucleotides align to TRBD1. The V gene end was trimmed by 4 bases and the J gene end by 0 bases; junction bases not matched to a gene: 2. Looked up from germline, CDR1 is LGHNT and CDR2 is FRNRAP. The CDR3 loop spans 15 amino acids.

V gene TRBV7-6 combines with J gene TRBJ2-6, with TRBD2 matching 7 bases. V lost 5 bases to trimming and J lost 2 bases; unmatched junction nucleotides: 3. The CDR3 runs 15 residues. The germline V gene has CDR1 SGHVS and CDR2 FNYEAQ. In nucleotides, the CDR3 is TGTGCCAGCAGCGCGACTAGCACTGGGGCCAACGTCCTGACTTTC. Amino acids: CASSATSTGANVLTF.

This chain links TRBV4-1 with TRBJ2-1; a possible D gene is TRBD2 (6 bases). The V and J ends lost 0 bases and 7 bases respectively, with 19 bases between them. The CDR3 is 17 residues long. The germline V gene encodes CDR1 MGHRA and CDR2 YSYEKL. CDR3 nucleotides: TGCGCCAGCAGCCAAGAGGGGGAGTCCGGGAGAGGAAATGAGCAGTTCTTC. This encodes CASSQEGESGRGNEQFF.

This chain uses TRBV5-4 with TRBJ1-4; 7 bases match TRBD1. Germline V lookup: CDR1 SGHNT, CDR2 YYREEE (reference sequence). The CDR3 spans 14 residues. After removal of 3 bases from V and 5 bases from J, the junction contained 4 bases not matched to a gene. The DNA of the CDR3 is TGTGCCAGCAGCTGGGCAGGGGGAAATGAAAAACTGTTTTTT. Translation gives CASSWAGGNEKLFF.